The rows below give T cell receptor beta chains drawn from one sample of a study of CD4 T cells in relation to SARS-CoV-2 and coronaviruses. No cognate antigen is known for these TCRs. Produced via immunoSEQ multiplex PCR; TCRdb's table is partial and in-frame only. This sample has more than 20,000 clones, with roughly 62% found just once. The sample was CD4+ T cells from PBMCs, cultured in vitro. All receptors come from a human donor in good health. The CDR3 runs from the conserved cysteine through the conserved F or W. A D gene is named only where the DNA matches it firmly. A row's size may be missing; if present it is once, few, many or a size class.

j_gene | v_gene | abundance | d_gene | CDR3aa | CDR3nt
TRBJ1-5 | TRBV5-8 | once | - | CASSLAKAGSNQPQHF | TGTGCCAGCAGCTTGGCCAAGGCAGGTAGCAATCAGCCCCAGCATTTT
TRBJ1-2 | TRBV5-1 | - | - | CASSLASETYGYTF | TGCGCCAGCAGCTTGGCGTCAGAGACTTATGGCTACACCTTC
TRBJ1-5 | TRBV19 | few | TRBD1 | CASSVNRGQEPQHF | TGTGCCAGTAGTGTTAACAGGGGGCAGGAGCCCCAGCATTTT
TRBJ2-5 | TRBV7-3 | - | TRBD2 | CASSAGLAGQETQYF | TGTGCCAGCAGCGCGGGACTAGCGGGACAAGAGACCCAGTACTTC
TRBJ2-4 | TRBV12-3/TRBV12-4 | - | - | CASSVAKNIQYF | TGTGCCAGCTCCGTAGCCAAAAACATTCAGTACTTC
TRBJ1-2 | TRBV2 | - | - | CASSENLLNYGYTF | TGTGCCAGCAGTGAAAACCTGCTAAACTATGGCTACACCTTC
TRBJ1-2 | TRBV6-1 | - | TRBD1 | CASSELGTGANYGYTF | TGTGCCAGCAGTGAGCTCGGGACAGGGGCTAACTATGGCTACACCTTC
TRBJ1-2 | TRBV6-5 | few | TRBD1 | CASSYSAGGSYGYTF | TGTGCCAGCAGTTACTCGGCAGGGGGCAGCTATGGCTACACCTTC
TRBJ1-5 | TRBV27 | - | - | CASSPDRYNQPQHF | TGTGCCAGCAGCCCAGACAGGTACAATCAGCCCCAGCATTTT
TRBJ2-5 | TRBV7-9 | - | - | CASGEGTQYF | TGTGCCAGCGGGGAAGGGACCCAGTACTTC
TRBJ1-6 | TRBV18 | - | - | CASSPRRQVDSPLHF | TGTGCCAGCTCACCACGCAGACAGGTGGATTCACCCCTCCACTTT
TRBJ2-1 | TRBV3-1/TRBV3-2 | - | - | CASSQALSNEQFF | TGTGCCAGCAGCCAAGCACTAAGCAATGAGCAGTTCTTC
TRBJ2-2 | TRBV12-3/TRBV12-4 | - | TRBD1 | CASSRQGPGELFF | TGTGCCAGCAGTCGACAGGGTCCCGGGGAGCTGTTTTTT
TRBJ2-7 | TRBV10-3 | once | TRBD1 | CAIRPKTGEHEQYF | TGTGCCATCAGGCCTAAGACAGGGGAGCACGAGCAGTACTTC
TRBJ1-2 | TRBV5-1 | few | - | CASSLRPKQGGYTF | TGCGCCAGCAGCTTGCGTCCAAAGCAAGGTGGCTACACCTTC
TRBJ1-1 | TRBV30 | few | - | CAWRSNTEAFF | TGTGCCTGGAGGTCCAACACTGAAGCTTTCTTT
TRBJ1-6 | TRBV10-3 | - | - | CAIRMRGDDSPLHF | TGTGCCATCAGGATGCGAGGGGACGATTCACCCCTCCACTTT
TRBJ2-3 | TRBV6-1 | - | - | CASSEARYPRWSGDTQYF | TGTGCCAGCAGTGAAGCGCGGTATCCTAGGTGGTCGGGAGATACGCAGTATTTT